One T cell receptor beta chain is described in this entry. No antigen is known for it. This sample is drawn from a study of T cells in localized non-small cell lung cancer. This CDR3 spans 13 amino acids. V was pared by 7 bases and J by 5 bases, with 7 bases of the junction left unmatched. The germline V gene has CDR1 SQVTM and CDR2 ANQGSEA. Findings of the study overall: Only one tumor region went through sequencing, so heterogeneity may still be there. Highest T cell clonality was seen in uninvolved adjacent lung, surpassing that measured in tumor.

Here immunoSEQ multiplex PCR was the method, and the copy in TCRdb shows in-frame clones only, minus some. Here the sample spans about 1,800 clones, roughly 27% being singletons. This rearrangement joins TRBV29-1 to TRBJ2-1; 8 bases line up with TRBD2. Sequencing was performed on normal lung tissue next to the tumor, taken before any cancer treatment. The receptor comes from a female donor over 55 with stage I lung adenocarcinoma. The CDR3 region is CSGSGGAHNEQFF. CDR3 sequence (DNA): TGCAGCGGTTCGGGGGGGGCCCACAATGAGCAGTTCTTC.